This T cell receptor (beta chain) was found in a study of blood T cell repertoires in COVID-19. In the study overall: The cDNA or gDNA used as material had been derived from T cells, B-cell-depleted T cells, or PBMCs.

Clones were read by immunoSEQ multiplex PCR, and TCRdb kept only the in-frame ones, dropping some. Seen here are under 250,000 clones, about 86% observed once, and the top ten hold roughly 7.8%. The germline gives CDR1 SNHLY, CDR2 FYNNEI. Trimming cost V 8 bases and J 6 bases; bases outside gene matches: 12. The CDR3 runs 14 residues. Source material: peripheral blood. This receptor was identified in a man aged 40-49 years with active or convalescent COVID-19. The chain combines TRBV2 with TRBJ1-2, with TRBD1 matching over 7 bases. Here the CDR3 reads CASRQTGEEDGYTF. The CDR3, as DNA: TGTGCCAGCCGACAAACAGGGGAGGAGGATGGCTACACCTTC.